The rows below give T cell receptor beta chains drawn from one sample of a study of shared clonotypes between healthy human individuals. The table came from immunoSEQ multiplex PCR; TCRdb's copy has only in-frame clones and leaves some out. The sample gives under 300,000 clones, 65% of which show up once; approximately 10% is in the top ten. Sequencing used memory CD4+ T cells sorted from blood. These TCRs come from a man in his thirties or forties in good health. Each CDR3 is given with its conserved first and last residue. Fields, in order: V gene, D gene, J gene, clone size, CDR3 protein, CDR3 DNA. A D gene is named only where the DNA matches it firmly. A clone size is listed for some rows: how often the clone was seen (once, few, many), or a class if it is expanded.

V: TRBV15; D: TRBD2; J: TRBJ2-7; size: few; CDR3: CATSTGLASTGEQYF; DNA: TGTGCCACCAGCACTGGACTAGCGTCAACGGGCGAGCAGTACTTC
V: TRBV6-5; D: TRBD1; J: TRBJ2-7; size: NA; CDR3: CASSSGTGGYEQYF; DNA: TGTGCCAGCAGTTCCGGGACAGGGGGGTACGAGCAGTACTTC
V: TRBV5-4; D: NA; J: TRBJ1-2; size: NA; CDR3: CASSQSSIRFGYTF; DNA: TGTGCCAGCAGCCAAAGCTCCATTCGGTTCGGCTACACCTTC
V: TRBV29-1; D: TRBD1; J: TRBJ2-1; size: NA; CDR3: CSASPGTGGTEQFF; DNA: TGCAGCGCCTCCCCGGGGACAGGGGGGACTGAGCAGTTCTTC
V: TRBV7-2; D: NA; J: TRBJ2-7; size: NA; CDR3: CASSLAGTYEQYF; DNA: TGTGCCAGCAGCTTAGCCGGGACGTACGAGCAGTACTTC
V: TRBV18; D: NA; J: TRBJ2-7; size: few; CDR3: CASSPPFRVSPRGYEQYF; DNA: TGTGCCAGCTCACCGCCGTTTCGAGTCTCACCTAGGGGTTACGAGCAGTACTTC
V: TRBV6-6; D: NA; J: TRBJ1-2; size: NA; CDR3: CASSYSAGRGGYTF; DNA: TGTGCCAGCAGTTACTCTGCGGGGCGCGGGGGCTACACCTTC
V: TRBV28; D: NA; J: TRBJ1-1; size: few; CDR3: CASRLPRNTEAFF; DNA: TGTGCCAGCCGGCTCCCGCGGAACACTGAAGCTTTCTTT
V: TRBV19; D: NA; J: TRBJ1-1; size: NA; CDR3: CASSMRQSSKAFF; DNA: TGTGCCAGTAGTATGCGGCAATCCTCAAAAGCTTTCTTT
V: TRBV7-2; D: TRBD2; J: TRBJ2-5; size: NA; CDR3: CASSLTGTSGWETQYF; DNA: TGTGCCAGCAGCTTAACCGGGACTAGCGGATGGGAGACCCAGTACTTC
V: TRBV5-1; D: NA; J: TRBJ2-3; size: NA; CDR3: CASTIQGGDTDTQYF; DNA: TGCGCCAGCACCATACAGGGTGGAGACACAGATACGCAGTATTTT
V: TRBV5-6; D: TRBD1; J: TRBJ1-2; size: few; CDR3: CASSTSGTGYGYTF; DNA: TGTGCCAGCAGCACCTCCGGGACAGGCTATGGCTACACCTTC
V: TRBV9; D: NA; J: TRBJ2-2; size: NA; CDR3: CASSREGQGPGELFF; DNA: TGTGCCAGCAGTCGAGAAGGACAAGGGCCCGGGGAGCTGTTTTTT
V: TRBV9; D: TRBD1; J: TRBJ1-2; size: many; CDR3: CASSEPRTGRSYGYTF; DNA: TGTGCCAGCAGCGAGCCAAGGACAGGGCGAAGCTATGGCTACACCTTC
V: TRBV20-1; D: NA; J: TRBJ2-7; size: NA; CDR3: CSARQVEQYF; DNA: TGCAGTGCTAGACAGGTCGAGCAGTACTTC
V: TRBV29-1; D: TRBD1; J: TRBJ2-7; size: NA; CDR3: CSAGGQGGYYEQYF; DNA: TGCAGCGCTGGAGGACAGGGAGGATACTACGAGCAGTACTTC
V: TRBV28; D: NA; J: TRBJ1-1; size: NA; CDR3: CASGGGGDTEAFF; DNA: TGTGCCAGCGGGGGAGGAGGGGACACTGAAGCTTTCTTT
V: TRBV5-1; D: NA; J: TRBJ2-2; size: few; CDR3: CASSPQTGNTGELFF; DNA: TGCGCCAGCAGCCCGCAGACAGGGAACACCGGGGAGCTGTTTTTT
V: TRBV27; D: TRBD1; J: TRBJ1-2; size: NA; CDR3: CASSTRTGAGGYTF; DNA: TGTGCCAGCAGTACCAGGACAGGGGCGGGTGGCTACACCTTC
V: TRBV2; D: NA; J: TRBJ2-7; size: NA; CDR3: CASSPQVNYEQYF; DNA: TGTGCCAGCAGCCCGCAGGTTAACTACGAGCAGTACTTC
V: TRBV29-1; D: NA; J: TRBJ1-1; size: NA; CDR3: CSVTMGTSNTEAFF; DNA: TGCAGCGTCACTATGGGGACTTCGAACACTGAAGCTTTCTTT
V: TRBV6-1; D: NA; J: TRBJ2-6; size: few; CDR3: CASSYLGGANVLTF; DNA: TGTGCCAGCAGTTATTTGGGTGGGGCCAACGTCCTGACTTTC
V: TRBV6-5; D: NA; J: TRBJ2-3; size: NA; CDR3: CASRDSGTDTQYF; DNA: TGTGCCAGCAGGGACTCGGGCACAGATACGCAGTATTTT
V: TRBV6-4; D: NA; J: TRBJ1-2; size: NA; CDR3: CASSDSGGYGYTF; DNA: TGTGCCAGCAGTGACAGTGGCGGCTATGGCTACACCTTC
V: TRBV5-4; D: TRBD1; J: TRBJ1-3; size: many; CDR3: CASSMTGAGNTIYF; DNA: TGTGCCAGCAGCATGACAGGGGCAGGAAACACCATATATTTT
V: TRBV19; D: NA; J: TRBJ1-3; size: NA; CDR3: CASSTGPGNTIYF; DNA: TGTGCCAGTAGCACGGGCCCGGGAAACACCATATATTTT
V: TRBV5-4; D: TRBD1; J: TRBJ2-7; size: few; CDR3: CASSSSGTGGGEQYF; DNA: TGTGCCAGCAGCTCATCCGGGACAGGGGGTGGCGAGCAGTACTTC
V: TRBV16; D: NA; J: TRBJ1-5; size: NA; CDR3: CASSHMGPTRPQHF; DNA: TGTGCCAGCAGCCATATGGGCCCTACTCGACCCCAGCATTTT
V: TRBV6-1; D: NA; J: TRBJ2-3; size: NA; CDR3: CASSEVAGSTDTQYF; DNA: TGTGCCAGCAGTGAAGTTGCGGGCAGCACAGATACGCAGTATTTT
V: TRBV27; D: TRBD1; J: TRBJ2-7; size: few; CDR3: CASRPGTGAVNEQYF; DNA: TGTGCCAGCAGACCAGGGACAGGGGCAGTTAACGAGCAGTACTTC
V: TRBV18; D: TRBD1; J: TRBJ2-3; size: NA; CDR3: CASSPARGSSYTDTQYF; DNA: TGTGCCAGCTCACCTGCCAGGGGGTCCTCCTACACAGATACGCAGTATTTT
V: TRBV4-3; D: TRBD2; J: TRBJ2-1; size: NA; CDR3: CASSKPSTSGSTSYNEQFF; DNA: TGCGCCAGCAGCAAGCCCTCCACTAGCGGGAGTACGTCCTACAATGAGCAGTTCTTC
V: TRBV7-8; D: NA; J: TRBJ2-7; size: NA; CDR3: CASAPQRRRPEGYEQYF; DNA: TGTGCCAGCGCCCCCCAGCGGCGGCGACCCGAGGGCTACGAGCAGTACTTC
V: TRBV15; D: NA; J: TRBJ1-1; size: NA; CDR3: CATSRDRAGWNTEAFF; DNA: TGTGCCACCAGCAGAGATAGGGCCGGATGGAACACTGAAGCTTTCTTT
V: TRBV28; D: TRBD1; J: TRBJ1-5; size: NA; CDR3: CASKDRGNQPQHF; DNA: TGTGCCAGCAAAGACAGGGGCAATCAGCCCCAGCATTTT
V: TRBV2; D: NA; J: TRBJ2-2; size: few; CDR3: CASSEGTGELFF; DNA: TGTGCCAGCAGTGAGGGTACCGGGGAGCTGTTTTTT
V: TRBV28; D: TRBD1; J: TRBJ1-2; size: NA; CDR3: CASSFLRQGYGYTF; DNA: TGTGCCAGCAGTTTTCTCAGACAGGGATATGGCTACACCTTC
V: TRBV28; D: NA; J: TRBJ1-5; size: NA; CDR3: CASSWGGQPQHF; DNA: TGTGCCAGCAGTTGGGGTGGTCAGCCCCAGCATTTT
V: TRBV19; D: NA; J: TRBJ2-7; size: NA; CDR3: CASSSFPTGNVWVYEQYF; DNA: TGTGCCAGTAGTTCCTTCCCCACAGGGAACGTATGGGTCTACGAGCAGTACTTC
V: TRBV5-8; D: NA; J: TRBJ1-3; size: NA; CDR3: CASSLEGTRENTIYF; DNA: TGTGCCAGCAGCTTGGAGGGGACCCGGGAAAACACCATATATTTT
V: TRBV7-9; D: NA; J: TRBJ1-3; size: NA; CDR3: CASSPNSSGNTIYF; DNA: TGTGCCAGCAGCCCCAATAGCTCTGGAAACACCATATATTTT
V: TRBV14; D: TRBD1; J: TRBJ1-2; size: NA; CDR3: CASSPKGRGRVDYGYTF; DNA: TGTGCCAGCAGCCCAAAGGGCAGGGGGCGCGTCGACTATGGCTACACCTTC
V: TRBV5-4; D: TRBD2; J: TRBJ2-3; size: NA; CDR3: CASSLSASGRNTDTQYF; DNA: TGTGCCAGCAGCTTGAGCGCTAGCGGGAGGAACACAGATACGCAGTATTTT
V: TRBV5-1; D: NA; J: TRBJ2-1; size: NA; CDR3: CASSPGRGGYNEQFF; DNA: TGCGCCAGCAGCCCGGGACGCGGAGGTTACAATGAGCAGTTCTTC
V: TRBV18; D: TRBD2; J: TRBJ2-1; size: NA; CDR3: CASSPLAGVDNEQFF; DNA: TGTGCCAGCTCACCACTCGCGGGGGTTGACAATGAGCAGTTCTTC
V: TRBV6-1; D: NA; J: TRBJ2-3; size: NA; CDR3: CASERAYTQYF; DNA: TGTGCCAGCGAAAGGGCGTATACGCAGTATTTT
V: TRBV27; D: TRBD2; J: TRBJ2-1; size: NA; CDR3: CASSRRQGGSYNEQFF; DNA: TGTGCCAGCAGCCGGCGGCAGGGAGGGTCCTACAATGAGCAGTTCTTC
V: TRBV7-6; D: NA; J: TRBJ2-2; size: many; CDR3: CASSLRGDDTGELFF; DNA: TGTGCCAGCAGCTTACGCGGAGACGACACCGGGGAGCTGTTTTTT
V: TRBV15; D: NA; J: TRBJ2-1; size: NA; CDR3: CATSRDTEAPPFF; DNA: TGTGCCACCAGCAGAGATACTGAGGCGCCCCCGTTCTTC
V: TRBV7-2; D: NA; J: TRBJ2-3; size: NA; CDR3: CASSLATAWSNTDTQYF; DNA: TGTGCCAGCAGCTTAGCCACAGCATGGTCAAACACAGATACGCAGTATTTT
V: TRBV2; D: TRBD1; J: TRBJ2-5; size: NA; CDR3: CASSGTGEAQYF; DNA: TGTGCCAGCAGCGGGACAGGGGAGGCCCAGTACTTC
V: TRBV28; D: NA; J: TRBJ2-1; size: few; CDR3: CASSFPGTRYNEQFF; DNA: TGTGCCAGCAGTTTCCCCGGGACTCGATACAATGAGCAGTTCTTC
V: TRBV2; D: NA; J: TRBJ1-5; size: NA; CDR3: CASSDGRYSNQPQHF; DNA: TGTGCCAGCAGTGACGGCAGGTATAGCAATCAGCCCCAGCATTTT